The clone carrying this TCR beta chain was recorded many times. The data were taken from a study of CD8+CD57+ T cells in acquired aplastic anemia. Study information: Healthy-donor CD4+ cells averaged about 9.9 million reads.

With V trimmed by 3 bases and J by 4 bases, 7 bases remained unmatched. The CDR3 has 14 residues. CDR1 and CDR2 from the germline V gene are DFQATT and SNEGSKA (reference sequence). Using genomic DNA as the template, TCR beta VDJ and CDR3 profiling was carried out. MiXCR, applied by TCRdb to the reads, yields one record per CDR3 protein. The repertoire holds around 170,000 distinct CDR3 sequences, with approximately 60% as singletons. V and J are TRBV20-1 and TRBJ2-5; 8 bases are a match to TRBD2. Sequencing was carried out using sorted CD4+, CD8+, or CD8+CD57+ T cells (not recorded which) from PBMCs. The origin of this receptor is a human donor in good health. CDR3 nucleotide sequence: TGCAGTGCTAGGTCAGCGGGAGTGGTAGAGACCCAGTACTTC. Translating gives CSARSAGVVETQYF.